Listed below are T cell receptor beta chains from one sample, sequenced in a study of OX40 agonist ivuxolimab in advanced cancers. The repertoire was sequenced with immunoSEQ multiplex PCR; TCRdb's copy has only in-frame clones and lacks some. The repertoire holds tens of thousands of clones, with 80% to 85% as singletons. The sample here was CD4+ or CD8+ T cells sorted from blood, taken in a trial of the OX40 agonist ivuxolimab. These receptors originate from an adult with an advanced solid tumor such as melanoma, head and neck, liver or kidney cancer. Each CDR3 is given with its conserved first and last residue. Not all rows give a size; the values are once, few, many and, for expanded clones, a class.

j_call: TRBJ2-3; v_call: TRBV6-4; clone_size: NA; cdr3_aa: CASSDSPLGYTDTQYF
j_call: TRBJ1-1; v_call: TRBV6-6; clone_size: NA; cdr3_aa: CASSSHGSRNTEAFF
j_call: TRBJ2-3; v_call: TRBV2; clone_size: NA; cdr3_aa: CASAAIAGGDTQYF
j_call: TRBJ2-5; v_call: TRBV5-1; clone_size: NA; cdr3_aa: CASSTGPGFGSETQYF
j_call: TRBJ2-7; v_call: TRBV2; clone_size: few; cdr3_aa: CASSWLGEGEQYF
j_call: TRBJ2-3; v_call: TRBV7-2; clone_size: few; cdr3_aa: CASSLASNTDTQYF
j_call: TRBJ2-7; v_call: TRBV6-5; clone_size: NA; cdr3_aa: CASRRKASGDEQYF
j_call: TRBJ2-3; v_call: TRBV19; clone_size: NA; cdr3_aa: CASSAVLAGVDTQYF
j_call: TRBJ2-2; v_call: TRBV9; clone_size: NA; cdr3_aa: CASSVVPGVDGELFF
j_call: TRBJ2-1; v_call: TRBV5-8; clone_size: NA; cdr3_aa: CASSLGIAASSYNEQFF
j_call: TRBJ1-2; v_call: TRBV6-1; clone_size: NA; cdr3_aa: CASSTGNYGYTF
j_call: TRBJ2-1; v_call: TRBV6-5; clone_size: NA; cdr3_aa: CASSYSYADNEQFF
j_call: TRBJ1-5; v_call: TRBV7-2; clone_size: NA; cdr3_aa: CASSLEEWGNQPQHF
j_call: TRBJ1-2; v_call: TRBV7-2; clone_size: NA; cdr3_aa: CASSLRDRGRFGGYTF
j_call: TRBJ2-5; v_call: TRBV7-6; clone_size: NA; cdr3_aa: CASSFNIFQGGAETQYF